This TCR beta chain was sequenced during a study of technical replicates of blood from several donors. The length of the CDR3 is 14 residues. V lost 0 bases and J 2 bases, leaving 8 bases between the germline ends. CDR1 MNHNS and CDR2 SASEGT come from the germline V gene. Produced via immunoSEQ multiplex PCR; TCRdb's table is partial and in-frame only. The data show about 61,000 clones, approximately 89% seen once. Sample: PBMCs. This TCR was recovered from a human donor in good health. Some clones in this sample may be carry-over from other donors' samples. This chain links TRBV6-1 with TRBJ2-7, with unresolved D. CDR3 residues: CASSEARLTYEQYF. The DNA for the CDR3 is TGTGCCAGCAGTGAAGCGAGACTTACCTACGAGCAGTACTTC.